Shown below are 27 T cell receptor beta chains from a single sample sequenced in a study of early T cells in non-severe SARS-CoV-2 infection. One entry per CDR3 protein results from TCRdb running MiXCR on the 5' RACE reads. The table includes about 23,000 distinct CDR3 sequences, roughly 4.7% detected once. Material: whole blood. Receptors were obtained from an adult who was a healthcare worker with PCR-confirmed SARS-CoV-2 infection or an uninfected control (not recorded which).

There are many counts of this clonotype. This CDR3 reads CASSSPATDTQYF. The CDR3 DNA follows: TGTGCCAGCAGCTCCCCCGCCACAGATACGCAGTATTTT. This chain links TRBV7-9 with TRBJ2-3, with unresolved D. The V gene lost 4 bases and the J gene lost 2 bases, with 7 bases spanning the gap. This CDR3 has 13 residues. The germline V gene has CDR1 SEHNR and CDR2 FQNEAQ (reference sequence).

This chain uses TRBV10-1 with TRBJ1-2; D remains ambiguous. With 6 bases removed from V and 4 bases from J, the gap between germline ends came to 12 bases. The CDR3 loop spans 13 amino acids. Germline assignment: CDR1 WNHNN and CDR2 SYGVQD (reference sequence). The CDR3 region has the DNA TGCGCCAGCAGCCTCGACGCCAGCTATGGCTACACCTTC. The encoded protein is CASSLDASYGYTF.

This clonotype is medium-sized in the sample. This chain uses TRBV12-2 with TRBJ2-2; the DNA was not compared with TRBD2, the D call given in the table. TRBV12-2 is a known pseudogene. This CDR3 region has 16 residues. CDR3 sequence reads: CASRPRTSGNTGELFF. CDR3 bases: TGTGCAAGTCGCCCAAGGACTAGCGGGAACACCGGGGAGCTGTTTTTT.

This clonotype was seen at least ten times. The chain employs TRBV7-3 and TRBJ2-5; D tentatively fits TRBD1 or TRBD2 (5 bases each). There are 13 residues in the CDR3. Trimming stripped 5 bases from V and 1 base from J, with 8 bases between. Per germline, CDR1 SGHTA and CDR2 FQGTGA. CDR3 sequence reads: CASSRDGQETQYF. The DNA of the CDR3 is TGTGCCAGCAGCCGGGACGGCCAAGAGACCCAGTACTTC.

This chain connects TRBV12-3 or TRBV12-4 to TRBJ2-7; no definite D call. Trimming pared 4 bases from V and 0 bases from J, leaving 10 bases between. CDR3 size: 14 residues. In DNA form, the CDR3 reads TGTGCCAGCAGTTCACAGACTTTCTCCTACGAGCAGTACTTC. Translation gives CASSSQTFSYEQYF.

The sample holds a few counts of this clonotype. V usage is TRBV7-2 and J usage is TRBJ1-1, with unresolved D. The CDR3 sequence is 14 residues long. Trimming pared 1 base from V and 11 bases from J, leaving 17 bases between. Germline CDR1 is SGHTA and CDR2 is FQGNSA. CDR3 sequence reads: CASSLEAGTLNAFF. CDR3 in DNA: TGTGCCAGCAGCTTAGAGGCAGGAACACTGAATGCTTTCTTT.

In DNA, the CDR3 is TGTGCCAGCAGCTTACAACAGGGGGCTGAAGCTTTCTTT. Its protein is CASSLQQGAEAFF. This chain uses TRBV7-6 with TRBJ1-1, with TRBD1 identical over 8 bases. The CDR3 totals 13 residues. CDR1 is SGHVS, CDR2 FNYEAQ, per germline. The trim removed 2 bases at V and 6 bases at J, leaving 2 bases unmatched.

This clonotype was seen a handful of times. V and J are TRBV4-3 and TRBJ1-1; no clear D gene. Trimming left V 1 base short and J 3 bases short, with 15 bases between. CDR3 length equals 16 residues. Germline V lookup: CDR1 LGHNA, CDR2 YSLEER. CDR3 bases: TGCGCCAGCAGCCAAGGAGGGAGGTCGGTTTACACTGAAGCTTTCTTT. It specifies CASSQGGRSVYTEAFF.

This clonotype showed up many times. The chain combines TRBV5-1 with TRBJ2-1; D might be TRBD1 (5 bases). The CDR3 runs to 15 residues. Between the trimmed V and J ends, which lost 5 bases and 0 bases, there was a span of 12 bases. Germline lookup yields CDR1 SGHRS and CDR2 YFSETQ. CDR3 bases: TGCGCCAGCAGGTTAGGGGTCAGCTCCTACAATGAGCAGTTCTTC. Translated: CASRLGVSSYNEQFF.

This clonotype was detected only a few times. The chain is built from TRBV7-2 and TRBJ2-7; D remains ambiguous. Germline-derived CDR1 and CDR2 are SGHTA and FQGNSA. The CDR3 is made up of 14 amino acids. Between the trimmed V and J ends, which lost 1 base and 1 base, there was a span of 8 bases. In nucleotides, the CDR3 is TGTGCCAGCAGCTTAGGGGTCCAGTCCTACGAGCAGTACTTC. This codes for CASSLGVQSYEQYF.

This clonotype was counted between two and nine times. The chain couples TRBV28 to TRBJ1-1, with D possibly matching TRBD1 (5 bases). The CDR3 sequence is 14 residues long. The ends were cut back, 7 bases at V and 1 base at J, with 13 bases in the middle. Germline V gives CDR1 MDHEN, CDR2 SYDVKM. This chain's CDR3 is CASTRDGKNTEAFF. The CDR3 DNA reads as TGTGCCAGCACCCGGGACGGGAAGAACACTGAAGCTTTCTTT.

This clonotype was counted many times. The gene calls are TRBV19 and TRBJ1-3; D perhaps matches TRBD1 (6 bases). V was shortened by 5 bases and J by 2 bases, with 16 bases between the two germline ends. Per germline, CDR1 LNHDA and CDR2 SQIVND (reference sequence). CDR3 size: 16 residues. For the CDR3, the DNA is TGTGCCAGTAGTGTCCGGCCCGGGACAACTGGAAACACCATATATTTT. Translated, it gives CASSVRPGTTGNTIYF.

This clonotype was seen at least ten times. The chain combines TRBV2 with TRBJ2-7, with 7 bases that match TRBD1. With V trimmed by 4 bases and J by 7 bases, 4 bases remained unmatched. This CDR3 region has 12 residues. Germline V CDR1 and CDR2: SNHLY, FYNNEI. CDR3 coding DNA: TGTGCCAGCAGTGTACAGGGGTGGGAGCAGTACTTC. Its protein is CASSVQGWEQYF.

This clonotype came up a few times. The chain is built from TRBV7-2 and TRBJ2-1, with 9 bases aligning to TRBD2. The germline gives CDR1 SGHTA, CDR2 FQGNSA. This CDR3 is 14 amino acids long. V was pared by 4 bases and J by 16 bases, with 14 bases of the junction left unmatched. The CDR3 DNA follows: TGTGCCAGCAGCTCAACCTGGAACGCGGGGGGGTTATTCTTC. As protein: CASSSTWNAGGLFF.

At least ten counts were recorded for this clonotype. J is TRBJ1-2 and V is TRBV7-8, with a possible D match to TRBD1 (5 bases). CDR1 is SGHVS, CDR2 FQNEAQ, per germline. The CDR3 loop spans 13 amino acids. Trimming took 3 bases from V and 3 from J, leaving 8 bases between them. The CDR3 loop is CASSLGRDYGYTF. The CDR3, as DNA: TGTGCCAGCAGCTTGGGCAGGGACTATGGCTACACCTTC.

This chain joins TRBV5-1 and TRBJ1-4; no clear D. CDR1 and CDR2 from the germline V gene are SGHRS and YFSETQ. Trimming left V 1 base short and J 0 bases short, with 7 bases between. This CDR3 contains 15 residues. The CDR3 DNA sequence: TGCGCCAGCAGCTTGAATACGGCAACTAATGAAAAACTGTTTTTT. Its translation: CASSLNTATNEKLFF.

This clonotype was counted ten times or more. V usage is TRBV20-1 and J usage is TRBJ2-5; the match to TRBD2 covers 8 bases. CDR1 is DFQATT and CDR2 is SNEGSKA in the germline V gene (reference sequence). J lost 2 bases, V lost 6 bases, and 8 bases had no gene match. The CDR3 covers 14 residues. DNA of the CDR3: TGCAGTGCACCACGGACTAGCCAACAAGAGACCCAGTACTTC. Translated, it gives CSAPRTSQQETQYF.

This clonotype was recorded many times. The chain uses TRBV11-2 and TRBJ2-3, with 7 nucleotides matching TRBD2. Germline loops: CDR1 SGHAT, CDR2 FQNNGV. CDR3 length equals 14 residues. The V and J ends lost 1 base and 3 bases, in that order; junction bases with no gene match: 1. DNA of the CDR3: TGTGCCAGCAGCTTAGGGCGGGGGACAGATACGCAGTATTTT. Protein sequence: CASSLGRGTDTQYF.

Many counts were recorded for this clonotype. The V and J genes are TRBV10-3 and TRBJ2-1; D might be TRBD1 or TRBD2, each matching 5 bases. In germline, CDR1 is ENHRY, CDR2 SYGVKD. Trimming removed 4 bases at V and 9 bases at J, with 7 bases between. The CDR3 extends over 11 amino acids. CDR3 sequence (DNA): TGTGCCATCAGTGTGGGGACTGAGCAGTTCTTC. Amino acids: CAISVGTEQFF.

In this sample, this clonotype turned up many times. V and J are TRBV29-1 and TRBJ2-3, with D perhaps TRBD2 (7 bases). Trimming left V 1 base short and J 5 bases short, with 10 bases between. Germline CDR1 is SQVTM and CDR2 is ANQGSEA. The CDR3 is made up of 13 amino acids. CDR3 DNA: TGCAGCGTTGAAGGGGGGGGCGGAGATACGCAGTATTTT. Translating it yields CSVEGGGGDTQYF.

This clonotype has ten or more counts. The chain combines TRBV5-5 with TRBJ2-2; D might be TRBD1 (5 bases). CDR1 SGHKS and CDR2 YYEKEE come from the germline V gene (reference sequence). V lost 0 bases and J lost 7, with 10 bases in between. The CDR3 covers 14 residues. CDR3 sequence (DNA): TGTGCCAGCAGCTTGGCGCAGGGTAACGGGGAGCTGTTTTTT. Its protein is CASSLAQGNGELFF.

This clonotype appeared many times. The V call is TRBV13, the J call TRBJ2-1; weak D call: TRBD1 (6 bases). The CDR3 is made up of 14 amino acids. Looked up from germline, CDR1 is PRHDT and CDR2 is FYEKMQ (reference sequence). V was shortened by 5 bases and J by 7 bases, with 15 bases between the two germline ends. As DNA, the CDR3 is TGTGCCAGCAGCCCGGTGGACAGAACAAATGAGCAGTTCTTC. It encodes CASSPVDRTNEQFF.

This clonotype was observed at least ten times. The chain joins TRBV5-5 to TRBJ1-2, with D uncertain. The length of the CDR3 is 14 residues. Per germline, CDR1 SGHKS and CDR2 YYEKEE (reference sequence). Trimming stripped 0 bases from V and 2 bases from J, with 8 bases between. Written as DNA, the CDR3 is TGTGCCAGCAGCTTGGAGTCCGCCAACTATGGCTACACCTTC. This translates into CASSLESANYGYTF.

This clonotype has ten or more counts. The chain couples TRBV20-1 to TRBJ2-7; D not resolved. Germline CDR1 and CDR2: DFQATT and SNEGSKA (reference sequence). This CDR3 contains 11 residues. CDR3: CTGSRGYEQYF. The CDR3 nucleotides are TGCACCGGTAGCAGAGGATACGAGCAGTACTTC.

This clonotype was seen ten or more times. V is TRBV20-1 and J is TRBJ2-1, with 10 bases identical to TRBD1. The J segment lost 2 bases and the V segment lost 6 bases, leaving 16 bases of the junction unmatched. This CDR3 is 18 amino acids long. Looked up from germline, CDR1 is DFQATT and CDR2 is SNEGSKA (reference sequence). For the CDR3, the DNA is TGCAGTGCCAACCGGGACAGGGGTGCCCTAGGGCCCTACAATGAGCAGTTCTTC. Its protein is CSANRDRGALGPYNEQFF.

This clonotype occurred many times. The V and J genes are TRBV11-3 and TRBJ2-3; D tentatively reads TRBD1 or TRBD2 (5 bases each). The germline CDR1 and CDR2 sequences are SGHNT and YENEEA. The CDR3 loop spans 18 amino acids. Trimming pared 5 bases from V and 0 bases from J, leaving 21 bases between. CDR3 amino acids: CASSKTGTKNPSTDTQYF. For the CDR3, the DNA is TGTGCCAGCAGCAAAACCGGGACCAAAAACCCCAGCACAGATACGCAGTATTTT.

The J gene is TRBJ2-7, the V gene TRBV7-2; 8 bases match TRBD1. Per the germline V gene, CDR1 is SGHTA and CDR2 is FQGNSA. Trimming at V came to 5 bases and at J to 0 bases, leaving 6 bases not matched to a gene. The CDR3 sequence is 15 residues long. This chain's CDR3 is CASSPQTGASYEQYF. The DNA for the CDR3 is TGTGCCAGCAGCCCTCAGACAGGGGCCTCCTACGAGCAGTACTTC.